These T cell receptor beta chains were read from a single sample in a study of T cell changes during pregnancy in multiple sclerosis. The data were produced by immunoSEQ multiplex PCR, yet TCRdb's version contains in-frame clones alone and is incomplete. The sample shows some 80,000 clones, roughly 90% of them seen only once. Source: peripheral blood, taken in the first trimester of pregnancy. These receptor sequences come from a female donor in good health, enrolled as a control in a pregnancy study. CDR3s include the opening cysteine and the closing phenylalanine or tryptophan. The D gene is left open where the match is weak. Clone sizes are given selectively: once, few, many, or a class where the clone is expanded.

CDR3	DNA	J	size	V	D
CASSEGGQVGEQFF	TGCGCCAGCAGTGAAGGTGGCCAGGTTGGTGAGCAGTTCTTC	TRBJ2-1	.	TRBV10-1	.
CSVEPAEWQAQAFF	TGCAGCGTTGAACCGGCTGAGTGGCAGGCCCAAGCTTTCTTT	TRBJ1-1	.	TRBV29-1	.
CASSSTGFQNTEAFF	TGCGCCAGCAGCTCGACAGGGTTCCAAAACACTGAAGCTTTCTTT	TRBJ1-1	.	TRBV5-1	TRBD1
CAIRDPGTENYGYTF	TGTGCCATCAGGGATCCCGGGACAGAGAACTATGGCTACACCTTC	TRBJ1-2	.	TRBV10-3	TRBD1
CASSRRPGGAREDTQYF	TGTGCCAGCAGTCGGAGGCCGGGGGGGGCCCGCGAAGATACGCAGTATTTT	TRBJ2-3	.	TRBV13	TRBD2
CSGRVNTEAFF	TGCAGCGGGAGAGTGAACACTGAAGCTTTCTTT	TRBJ1-1	.	TRBV29-1	.
CASSPGTGFYEQYF	TGTGCCAGCAGCCCCGGGACAGGTTTTTACGAGCAGTACTTC	TRBJ2-7	.	TRBV11-3	TRBD1
CASSHLASPTGELFF	TGCGCCAGCAGCCACCTGGCCTCTCCCACCGGGGAGCTGTTTTTT	TRBJ2-2	.	TRBV4-1	.
CASSQDGGGYEQYF	TGCGCCAGCAGCCAAGATGGAGGAGGGTACGAGCAGTACTTC	TRBJ2-7	.	TRBV4-3	.
CASSYGTGSNQPQHF	TGTGCCAGCAGTTACGGGACAGGGAGCAATCAGCCCCAGCATTTT	TRBJ1-5	few	TRBV6-5	TRBD1
CASSLRGSNTEAFF	TGTGCCAGCAGCTTACGAGGTTCGAACACTGAAGCTTTCTTT	TRBJ1-1	.	TRBV7-9	.
CASSEAYRGYGYTF	TGTGCCAGCAGTGAAGCCTACAGGGGCTATGGCTACACCTTC	TRBJ1-2	.	TRBV2	TRBD1
CASSWDRGQETQYF	TGTGCCAGCAGTTGGGACAGGGGGCAAGAGACCCAGTACTTC	TRBJ2-5	.	TRBV28	TRBD1
CASSSGQGIAKNIQYF	TGTGCCAGCAGCTCGGGACAGGGGATAGCCAAAAACATTCAGTACTTC	TRBJ2-4	.	TRBV11-3	TRBD1
CASSFSGAGANVLTF	TGTGCCAGCAGTTTCTCGGGGGCTGGGGCCAACGTCCTGACTTTC	TRBJ2-6	.	TRBV28	.
CASSININYGYTF	TGTGCCAGTAGTATCAACATTAACTATGGCTACACCTTC	TRBJ1-2	.	TRBV19	.
CASIAQGGPRTQYF	TGTGCCAGCATCGCACAGGGCGGTCCTCGGACCCAGTACTTC	TRBJ2-5	.	TRBV6-6	.
CASSPSAAQPIYEQYF	TGTGCCAGCAGCCCCAGTGCGGCCCAGCCAATTTACGAGCAGTACTTC	TRBJ2-7	.	TRBV11-2	.
CASSPQGAHSNQPQHF	TGTGCCAGCAGCCCCCAGGGGGCGCATAGCAATCAGCCCCAGCATTTT	TRBJ1-5	.	TRBV7-8	TRBD1
CASRMDRGSEKLFF	TGTGCCAGCAGGATGGACAGGGGGAGCGAAAAACTGTTTTTT	TRBJ1-4	.	TRBV6-1	TRBD1
CASSETGADTQYF	TGTGCCAGCAGTGAGACAGGGGCAGATACGCAGTATTTT	TRBJ2-3	.	TRBV6-1	TRBD1
CASSTTWTAEQFF	TGTGCCAGCAGCACCACTTGGACTGCAGAGCAGTTCTTC	TRBJ2-1	.	TRBV7-6	.
CASCPSNPPYEQYF	TGTGCCAGCTGCCCGAGCAACCCCCCCTACGAGCAGTACTTC	TRBJ2-7	.	TRBV18	.
CASSLSTTQGETQYF	TGCGCCAGCAGCTTATCTACAACCCAGGGGGAGACCCAGTACTTC	TRBJ2-5	.	TRBV5-1	.
CAIRHTGDTEAFF	TGTGCCATCAGACATACAGGGGACACTGAAGCTTTCTTT	TRBJ1-1	few	TRBV10-3	TRBD1
CASSEGTQSSGANVLTF	TGCGCCAGCAGCGAGGGGACACAGAGCTCTGGGGCCAACGTCCTGACTTTC	TRBJ2-6	few	TRBV5-1	.
CASSIERGENYEQYF	TGTGCCAGTAGTATTGAGCGGGGTGAAAACTACGAGCAGTACTTC	TRBJ2-7	.	TRBV19	TRBD2
CASSPARVATDTQYF	TGTGCCAGCAGCCCCGCGAGGGTTGCCACAGATACGCAGTATTTT	TRBJ2-3	.	TRBV7-2	.
CASSDQRTDTQYF	TGTGCCAGCAGTGACCAGAGGACAGATACGCAGTATTTT	TRBJ2-3	.	TRBV6-4	.
CASSSAPGQGSNTGELFF	TGTGCCAGCAGTTCCGCTCCGGGACAGGGGTCGAACACCGGGGAGCTGTTTTTT	TRBJ2-2	.	TRBV28	TRBD1
CASSLGVAGSREQYF	TGTGCCAGCAGCTTAGGAGTTGCCGGGAGTCGCGAGCAGTACTTC	TRBJ2-7	.	TRBV7-6	.
CASSFGTSGYEQYF	TGCGCCAGCAGCTTCGGGACTAGCGGATACGAGCAGTACTTC	TRBJ2-7	once	TRBV5-1	TRBD2
CASSVGSGQGPGNTIYF	TGTGCCAGCAGCGTAGGGTCCGGACAGGGGCCAGGAAACACCATATATTTT	TRBJ1-3	.	TRBV9	TRBD1
CASSPGQGPYEQYF	TGTGCCAGCAGCCCGGGCCAGGGCCCCTACGAGCAGTACTTC	TRBJ2-7	.	TRBV7-7	.
CASSLYQGIGEQYF	TGTGCCAGCAGCTTGTACCAGGGGATCGGCGAGCAGTACTTC	TRBJ2-7	.	TRBV5-6	.
CASRSEWDSYQPQHF	TGTGCCAGCAGGAGCGAATGGGACAGCTATCAGCCCCAGCATTTT	TRBJ1-5	.	TRBV27	TRBD1
CASSSVQGWGETQYF	TGTGCCAGCAGCTCAGTACAGGGGTGGGGAGAGACCCAGTACTTC	TRBJ2-5	few	TRBV7-9	TRBD1
CASSYRQGSTGELFF	TGTGCCAGCAGCTACCGACAGGGTAGCACCGGGGAGCTGTTTTTT	TRBJ2-2	.	TRBV11-2	TRBD1
CASSFLAIQGAQEAFF	TGTGCCAGCAGTTTCTTAGCCATTCAGGGGGCACAAGAAGCTTTCTTT	TRBJ1-1	.	TRBV27	TRBD1
CASSVGTNTDTQYF	TGTGCCAGCAGCGTTGGGACTAACACAGATACGCAGTATTTT	TRBJ2-3	.	TRBV9	TRBD2
CASSVGGDTGELFF	TGTGCCAGCAGTGTGGGGGGAGACACCGGGGAGCTGTTTTTT	TRBJ2-2	.	TRBV6-4	.
CASSSMTGGYPNGYTF	TGTGCCAGCAGCTCGATGACAGGGGGATACCCAAATGGCTACACCTTC	TRBJ1-2	.	TRBV7-2	TRBD1
CASSRSTGEGYEQYF	TGTGCCAGTAGTCGCTCGACAGGGGAGGGCTACGAGCAGTACTTC	TRBJ2-7	.	TRBV19	.
CASPVADRAYGYTF	TGTGCCAGCCCTGTAGCGGACAGGGCTTATGGCTACACCTTC	TRBJ1-2	.	TRBV6-1	TRBD1
CASTIHRGETQYF	TGCGCCAGCACAATTCACAGGGGAGAGACCCAGTACTTC	TRBJ2-5	.	TRBV5-1	TRBD1
CSSFVGGETGNTIYF	TGCAGCTCTTTCGTCGGGGGAGAGACTGGAAACACCATATATTTT	TRBJ1-3	.	TRBV29-1	.
CASFTGYNEKLFF	TGTGCCTCCTTCACCGGTTATAATGAAAAACTGTTTTTT	TRBJ1-4	once	TRBV6-6	.
CSVAGTEGDTQYF	TGCAGCGTCGCCGGTACAGAGGGAGATACGCAGTATTTT	TRBJ2-3	once	TRBV29-1	.
CASSLAARDLFTEAFF	TGTGCCAGCAGCTTAGCAGCGAGGGATCTGTTCACTGAAGCTTTCTTT	TRBJ1-1	once	TRBV7-6	.
CASSLGGQGAPEQFF	TGCGCCAGCAGCTTGGGAGGACAGGGGGCGCCTGAGCAGTTCTTC	TRBJ2-1	.	TRBV5-1	TRBD1
CASSLRLAGGPQETQYF	TGTGCCAGCAGCCTACGACTAGCGGGGGGTCCCCAAGAGACCCAGTACTTC	TRBJ2-5	once	TRBV9	TRBD2
CASSYSQIQETQYF	TGTGCCAGCAGTTACTCCCAGATCCAAGAGACCCAGTACTTC	TRBJ2-5	.	TRBV6-5	.
CASRGLGTGEIDTF	TGTGCCAGCAGAGGGCTCGGGACAGGGGAAATCGACACCTTC	TRBJ1-2	.	TRBV28	TRBD1
CASSHGEQFF	TGTGCCAGCAGCCACGGTGAGCAGTTCTTC	TRBJ2-1	.	TRBV7-2	.
CASSQDPRGGSNTEAFF	TGCGCCAGCAGCCAAGATCCACGGGGGGGCAGTAACACTGAAGCTTTCTTT	TRBJ1-1	few	TRBV4-3	.
CASRSYSGGVYEQYF	TGTGCCAGCAGATCGTACTCTGGGGGGGTCTACGAGCAGTACTTC	TRBJ2-7	.	TRBV6-5	TRBD2
CASSVVSNTEAFF	TGTGCCAGCAGCGTAGTCAGTAACACTGAAGCTTTCTTT	TRBJ1-1	.	TRBV9	.